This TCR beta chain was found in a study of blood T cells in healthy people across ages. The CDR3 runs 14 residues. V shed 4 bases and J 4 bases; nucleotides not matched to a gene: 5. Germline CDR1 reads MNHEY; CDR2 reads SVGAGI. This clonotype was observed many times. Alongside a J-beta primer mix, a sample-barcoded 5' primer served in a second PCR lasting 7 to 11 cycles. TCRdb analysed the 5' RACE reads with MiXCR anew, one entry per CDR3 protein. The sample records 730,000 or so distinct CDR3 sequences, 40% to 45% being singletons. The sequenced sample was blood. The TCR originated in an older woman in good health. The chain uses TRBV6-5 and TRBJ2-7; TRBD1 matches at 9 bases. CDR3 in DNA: TGTGCCAGCAGTTCCGGGACAGGGATGTACGAGCAGTACTTC. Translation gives CASSSGTGMYEQYF.